Presented here are 30 T cell receptor beta chains from one specimen sequenced in a study of cytomegalovirus exposure and HLA in healthy donors. Primers included in the PCR were 60 Vbeta and 13 Jbeta primers. Sequenced by immunoSEQ multiplex PCR; TCRdb stores in-frame clones only, minus some. The data show 150,000 to 200,000 clones, roughly 84% seen once. The sample consisted of PBMCs. Receptors were obtained from a young woman in good health and CMV-seronegative.

CDR3 protein: CASGRQGKPPYEQYF. CDR3 nucleotides: TGTGCTAGTGGGAGACAGGGCAAACCCCCCTACGAGCAGTACTTC. The chain recombines TRBV12-5 with TRBJ2-7, with 7 bases identical to TRBD1. Germline-derived CDR1 and CDR2 are LGHNT and FRNRAP. The junction had 10 bases not matched to a gene; V was cut back by 6 bases and J by 2 bases. This CDR3 comprises 15 residues. The variable domain in full, completed from reference TRBV12-5 and TRBJ2-7, reads DARVTQTPRHKVTEMGQEVTMRCQPILGHNTVFWYRQTMMQGLELLAYFRNRAPLDDSGMPKDRFSAEMPDATLATLKIQPSEPRDSAVYFCASGRQGKPPYEQYFGPGTRLTVT.

The chain couples TRBV7-9 to TRBJ1-2; 10 nucleotides align to TRBD1. V lost 8 bases to trimming and J lost 3 bases; unmatched junction nucleotides: 9. Germline-derived CDR1 and CDR2 are SEHNR and FQNEAQ (reference sequence). CDR3 size: 15 residues. CDR3 DNA: TGTGCCAGCGACCCCAGGGACAGGGGCTACTATGGCTACACCTTC. Amino acids: CASDPRDRGYYGYTF.

This chain links TRBV7-9 with TRBJ2-2; D is unclear. The CDR3 is 13 residues long. Germline values: CDR1 SEHNR, CDR2 FQNEAQ (reference sequence). V lost 1 base to trimming and J lost 6 bases, with 6 bases between them. The CDR3, as DNA: TGTGCCAGCAGCTTAGACGCAGCCGGGGAGCTGTTTTTT. Protein product: CASSLDAAGELFF.

The table lists this clone with a few counts. The rearrangement uses TRBV2 and TRBJ2-2; possibly TRBD1 for D (5 bases). The germline V and J ends were trimmed by 6 bases and 1 base, with 12 bases remaining between them. CDR3 length equals 15 residues. CDR1 SNHLY and CDR2 FYNNEI come from the germline V gene. The CDR3 region has the DNA TGTGCCAGCAGGCTAGGGGCAGGGAACACCGGGGAGCTGTTTTTT. Residues: CASRLGAGNTGELFF.

V usage is TRBV6-1 and J usage is TRBJ2-5; 11 bases are shared with TRBD2. Germline V CDR1 and CDR2: MNHNS, SASEGT. This CDR3 has 14 residues. After removal of 6 bases from V and 4 bases from J, the junction contained 4 bases not matched to a gene. The CDR3: CASSLAGGGETQYF. The CDR3 DNA reads TGTGCCAGCAGCCTAGCGGGGGGCGGAGAGACCCAGTACTTC.

This clone was observed once. The sample carries other DNA sequences with the same CDR3. The V and J genes are TRBV7-8 and TRBJ1-1; maybe TRBD1 (5 bases). This CDR3 contains 14 residues. Germline assignment: CDR1 SGHVS and CDR2 FQNEAQ. The V end was cut by 5 bases, the J end by 0 bases, with 10 bases between. The CDR3 spells CASSAQGVNTEAFF. The CDR3 DNA sequence: TGTGCCAGCAGCGCGCAGGGTGTGAACACTGAAGCTTTCTTT. The complete variable domain, with remaining parts taken from reference TRBV7-8 and TRBJ1-1, reads GAGVSQSPRYKVAKRGQDVALRCDPISGHVSLFWYQQALGQGPEFLTYFQNEAQLDKSGLPSDRFFAERPEGSVSTLKIQRTQQEDSAVYLCASSAQGVNTEAFFGQGTRLTVV.

The rearrangement uses TRBV2 and TRBJ2-5; 10 bases map to TRBD2. V lost 7 bases, J lost 4 bases, and 9 bases stayed unmatched. CDR3 length: 15 residues. CDR1 is SNHLY, CDR2 FYNNEI, per germline. CDR3: CASTASGGRGETQYF. The CDR3 DNA reads TGTGCCAGCACGGCTAGCGGGGGCCGAGGAGAGACCCAGTACTTC.

This rearrangement joins TRBV10-3 to TRBJ2-2, with TRBD2 identical over 8 bases. This CDR3 has 17 residues. The V gene end was trimmed by 4 bases and the J gene end by 6 bases; junction bases not matched to a gene: 13. CDR1 and CDR2 from the germline V gene are ENHRY and SYGVKD. In DNA form, the CDR3 reads TGTGCCATCAGTGTATTCAACGCGGGGGGAGTGGCCGGGGAGCTGTTTTTT. Protein sequence: CAISVFNAGGVAGELFF.

The chain recombines TRBV25-1 with TRBJ2-2; possible D gene TRBD1, 7 bases. This CDR3 is built from 17 residues. Trimming removed 3 bases at V and 1 base at J, with 15 bases between. Germline V lookup: CDR1 MGHDK, CDR2 SYGVNS. Written as DNA, the CDR3 is TGTGCCAGCAGTGACCCCAGACAGGGAGGGAACACCGGGGAGCTGTTTTTT. This encodes CASSDPRQGGNTGELFF.

This clone was observed a few times. The CDR3 reads CASSKSKGDTSFNTEAFF. CDR3 bases: TGTGCCAGCAGCAAAAGTAAGGGGGACACCTCTTTCAACACTGAAGCTTTCTTT. V and J are TRBV21-1 and TRBJ1-1; the table's D call of TRBD1 was not tested on the DNA. TRBV21-1 is a pseudogene. The length of the CDR3 is 18 residues.

The gene calls are TRBV7-6 and TRBJ1-1; maybe TRBD1 (6 bases). Germline V gene sequence: CDR1 SGHVS, CDR2 FNYEAQ. The CDR3 extends over 13 amino acids. V shed 5 bases and J shed 1 base, with 8 bases lying between them. The CDR3 DNA sequence: TGTGCCAGCAGCCTGGACAGGAACACTGAAGCTTTCTTT. Amino acids: CASSLDRNTEAFF.

The chain joins TRBV7-8 to TRBJ1-3; D is uncertain. V was trimmed by 5 bases and J by 2 bases, leaving 7 bases between them. This CDR3 contains 13 residues. Germline V gene data show CDR1 as SGHVS and CDR2 as FQNEAQ. The CDR3 here is CASSPLTGNTIYF. CDR3 in DNA: TGTGCCAGCAGCCCCCTTACTGGAAACACCATATATTTT.

A few counts support this clone. V gene TRBV29-1 combines with J gene TRBJ2-7; 7 nucleotides line up with TRBD1. The CDR3 is 15 residues long. The germline gives CDR1 SQVTM, CDR2 ANQGSEA. J gave up 3 bases and V 5 bases, and 13 bases lay outside the gene matches. The CDR3 DNA sequence: TGCAGCGTTTCTCCCGGGACAGCGACATTCTACGAGCAGTACTTC. Translation gives CSVSPGTATFYEQYF.

V gene TRBV19 combines with J gene TRBJ2-7; 9 nucleotides line up with TRBD1. Losses at the gene ends were 10 bases for V and 4 bases for J; bases not matched to a gene: 5. CDR1 is LNHDA, CDR2 SQIVND, per germline (reference sequence). The CDR3 has 12 residues. The CDR3 is CATGTGKYEQYF. CDR3 sequence (DNA): TGTGCCACGGGGACAGGGAAGTACGAGCAGTACTTC.

The rearrangement joins TRBV7-2 to TRBJ2-3; 7 bases line up with TRBD1. The germline V gene has CDR1 SGHTA and CDR2 FQGNSA. The CDR3 is made up of 15 amino acids. J gave up 2 bases and V 3 bases, and 5 bases lay outside the gene matches. For the CDR3, the DNA is TGTGCCAGCAGCTTTAACAGGGGCCTCACAGATACGCAGTATTTT. Its translation is CASSFNRGLTDTQYF.

The V gene is TRBV15, the J gene TRBJ2-3, with TRBD2 matching 8 bases. The CDR3 is 16 amino acids. CDR1 and CDR2 (germline): LNHNV, YYDKDF (reference sequence). The V gene end was trimmed by 3 bases and the J gene end by 3 bases; junction bases not matched to a gene: 8. The CDR3 region has the DNA TGTGCCACCAGCAGCAACCCGGGGGGGCGGACAGATACGCAGTATTTT. This encodes CATSSNPGGRTDTQYF.

The chain carries TRBV11-1 and TRBJ2-2; D gene uncertain. The CDR3 covers 16 residues. Trimming removed 0 bases from V and 1 base from J, with 9 bases in between. Germline V gene data show CDR1 as SGHAT and CDR2 as FQDESV (reference sequence). The CDR3 DNA sequence: TGTGCCAGCAGCTTAGCGCTCTGGAGGAACACCGGGGAGCTGTTTTTT. This translates into CASSLALWRNTGELFF.

This chain uses TRBV5-1 with TRBJ2-6; 9 positions agree with TRBD1. V was clipped by 4 bases and J by 1 base; unmatched bases: 9. Germline lookup yields CDR1 SGHRS and CDR2 YFSETQ. This CDR3 spans 18 amino acids. The CDR3 is CASSLKDRGKSGANVLTF. As DNA, the CDR3 is TGCGCCAGCAGCCTAAAGGACAGGGGAAAGTCTGGGGCCAACGTCCTGACTTTC.

The rearrangement joins TRBV15 to TRBJ2-4, with a possible D match to TRBD2 (5 bases). The CDR3 has 16 residues. Germline CDR1 and CDR2: LNHNV and YYDKDF (reference sequence). V was shortened by 5 bases and J by 9 bases, with 23 bases between the two germline ends. Here the CDR3 DNA reads TGTGCCACCAGCCGGCCGACTATAGGAGCCAAAGGCATTCAGTACTTC. Its protein is CATSRPTIGAKGIQYF. The complete variable domain, with remaining parts taken from reference TRBV15 and TRBJ2-4, reads DAMVIQNPRYQVTQFGKPVTLSCSQTLNHNVMYWYQQKSSQAPKLLFHYYDKDFNNEADTPDNFQSRRPNTSFCFLDIRSPGLGDTAMYLCATSRPTIGAKGIQYFGAGTRLSVL.

On this clone: At the DNA level, this CDR3 is encoded by other sequences in the same sample as well. The chain carries TRBV18 and TRBJ1-5; 7 nucleotides match TRBD1. The CDR3 sequence is 14 residues long. Per germline, CDR1 KGHSH and CDR2 LQKENI. The V and J ends lost 3 bases and 2 bases, in that order; junction bases with no gene match: 1. This CDR3 is CASSPTGGNQPQHF. The DNA for the CDR3 is TGTGCCAGCTCACCTACAGGGGGCAATCAGCCCCAGCATTTT.

This clone was recorded only once. The rearrangement uses TRBV19 and TRBJ2-2, with 10 bases fitting TRBD1. The CDR3 length is 17 residues. From germline, CDR1 is LNHDA and CDR2 SQIVND (reference sequence). V gave up 7 bases and J gave up 4 bases; unmatched junction bases: 12. The CDR3 reads CASTRPGTGVTTGELFF. CDR3 coding DNA: TGTGCCAGTACTAGACCAGGGACAGGGGTGACCACCGGGGAGCTGTTTTTT.

In the case of this clone: Other DNA sequences of this sample code for an identical CDR3. The gene calls are TRBV7-9 and TRBJ1-6, with TRBD1 matching 9 bases. The CDR3 spans 14 residues. V shed 4 bases, J shed 10 bases, and the junction held 5 bases outside the gene matches. The germline gives CDR1 SEHNR, CDR2 FQNEAQ (reference sequence). Here the CDR3 reads CASSSGQGRSPLHF. CDR3 nucleotide sequence: TGTGCCAGCAGCTCAGGACAGGGGAGATCACCCCTCCACTTT. Drawing the rest from reference TRBV7-9 and TRBJ1-6, the complete variable domain is DTGVSQNPRHKITKRGQNVTFRCDPISEHNRLYWYRQTLGQGPEFLTYFQNEAQLEKSRLLSDRFSAERPKGSFSTLEIQRTEQGDSAMYLCASSSGQGRSPLHFGNGTRLTVT.

For the CDR3, the DNA is TGTGCCACCAGCGGAGCAGGTAATCAGCCCCAGCATTTT. Its translation: CATSGAGNQPQHF. V and J are TRBV15 and TRBJ1-5; no definite D call. CDR3 length: 13 residues. V lost 5 bases to trimming and J lost 4 bases, with 9 bases between them. Looked up from germline, CDR1 is LNHNV and CDR2 is YYDKDF (reference sequence).

The chain's CDR3 is CASSRQGVYSVEQYF. The CDR3 region has the DNA TGCGCCAGCAGCAGACAGGGGGTTTATTCGGTCGAGCAGTACTTC. This chain connects TRBV5-1 to TRBJ2-7; TRBD1 agrees at 9 bases. This CDR3 has 15 residues. Trimming at V came to 4 bases and at J to 6 bases, leaving 11 bases not matched to a gene. Per the germline V gene, CDR1 is SGHRS and CDR2 is YFSETQ.

This clone was detected only once. V usage is TRBV2 and J usage is TRBJ2-4, with D maybe TRBD1 (6 bases). The CDR3 runs to 14 residues. Deletions cut 5 bases from V and 1 base from J, with 9 bases between. CDR1 SNHLY and CDR2 FYNNEI come from the germline V gene. The CDR3 region is CASSLQGAKNIQYF. The CDR3 DNA reads TGTGCCAGCAGTCTACAGGGTGCCAAAAACATTCAGTACTTC.

CDR3 loop: CASSQGAVNYGYTF. DNA of the CDR3: TGCGCCAGCAGCCAAGGCGCGGTTAACTATGGCTACACCTTC. The rearrangement joins TRBV4-1 to TRBJ1-2; D remains unclear. The CDR3 runs to 14 residues. Looked up from germline, CDR1 is MGHRA and CDR2 is YSYEKL. V was clipped by 1 base and J by 1 base, with 7 bases between them.

The chain's CDR3 is CAGGGRRGRGGYTF. The CDR3 region has the DNA TGTGCCGGGGGGGGGCGGAGGGGAAGAGGCGGCTACACCTTC. The rearrangement joins TRBV2 to TRBJ1-2; TRBD1 is a possible D gene (6 bases). CDR3 length equals 14 residues. Trimming shortened V by 11 bases and J by 8 bases, and 24 bases separated the two germline ends. Germline V gene lookup returns CDR1 SNHLY and CDR2 FYNNEI.

The CDR3 coding sequence is TGCGCCAGCAGCTTACTAGCGGGGTCCGATGAGCAGTTCTTC. It yields the protein CASSLLAGSDEQFF. This chain connects TRBV5-1 to TRBJ2-1; 10 bases align to TRBD2. With 2 bases clipped from V and 8 bases from J, the junction kept 4 bases outside the gene matches. This CDR3 region has 14 residues. Germline assignment: CDR1 SGHRS and CDR2 YFSETQ.

A remark on this clone: The sample holds other DNA sequences that translate to the same CDR3. The V call is TRBV10-2, the J call TRBJ2-7, with TRBD1 matching over 9 bases. Per the germline V gene, CDR1 is WSHSY and CDR2 is SAAADI. The CDR3 contains 17 residues. The junction had 17 bases not matched to a gene; V was cut back by 5 bases and J by 6 bases. CDR3 sequence (DNA): TGCGCCAGCAGTTACCGCCACAGGGGGCTAGAGGATCCCGAGCAGTACTTC. It yields the protein CASSYRHRGLEDPEQYF.

The CDR3 is CASPRRDSNQPQHF. CDR3 coding DNA: TGTGCCAGCCCACGGCGGGATAGCAATCAGCCCCAGCATTTT. V usage is TRBV18 and J usage is TRBJ1-5; D gene unclear. The V end lost 8 bases, the J end lost 0 bases, and 11 bases lay between the germline ends. This CDR3 has 14 amino acids. The V gene's germline CDR1 is KGHSH and CDR2 LQKENI.